The text below deals with one T cell receptor (beta chain). Germline V gene data show CDR1 as SGHTS and CDR2 as YDEGEE. Trimming cost V 2 bases and J 4 bases, with 9 bases left between them. The CDR3 spans 14 residues. The data originate from a study of blood T cell repertoires in COVID-19. TCRdb's table, derived via immunoSEQ multiplex PCR, lists solely in-frame clones and lacks some. The sample consists of 170,000 or so clones, roughly 83% of them appearing once. The chain has TRBV5-8 and TRBJ1-4; D call uncertain. The clonotype was recovered from a woman aged 55-69 years with acute or convalescent COVID-19. Sequencing input: peripheral blood. CDR3 sequence: CASSLLQVNEKLFF. The DNA for the CDR3 is TGTGCCAGCAGCTTACTTCAAGTTAATGAAAAACTGTTTTTT.